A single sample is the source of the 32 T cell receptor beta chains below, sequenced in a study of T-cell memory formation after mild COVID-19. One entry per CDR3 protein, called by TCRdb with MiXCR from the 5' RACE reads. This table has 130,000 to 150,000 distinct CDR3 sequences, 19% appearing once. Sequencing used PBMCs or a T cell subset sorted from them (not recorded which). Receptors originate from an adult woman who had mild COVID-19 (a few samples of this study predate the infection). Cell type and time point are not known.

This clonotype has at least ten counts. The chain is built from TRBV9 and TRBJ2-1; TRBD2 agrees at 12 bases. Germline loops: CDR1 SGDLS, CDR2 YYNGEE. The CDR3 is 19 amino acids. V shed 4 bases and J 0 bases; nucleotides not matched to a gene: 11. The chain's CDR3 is CASSPRLAGEPGSYNEQFF. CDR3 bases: TGTGCCAGCAGCCCTCGACTAGCGGGGGAGCCGGGCTCCTACAATGAGCAGTTCTTC.

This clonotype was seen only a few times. The CDR3 region has the DNA TGCAGTGCTAGATCCAACGGCGGGGAGCTGTTTTTT. Translated: CSARSNGGELFF. The V call is TRBV20-1, the J call TRBJ2-2; no firm D call. CDR1 is DFQATT, CDR2 SNEGSKA, per germline (reference sequence). The CDR3 has 12 amino acids. V was pared by 2 bases and J by 7 bases, with 8 bases between.

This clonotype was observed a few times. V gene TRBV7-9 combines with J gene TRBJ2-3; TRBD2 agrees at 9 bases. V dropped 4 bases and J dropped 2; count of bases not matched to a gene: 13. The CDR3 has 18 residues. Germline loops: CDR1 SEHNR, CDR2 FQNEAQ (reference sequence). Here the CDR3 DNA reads TGTGCCAGCAGCTCCGTGACTAGCGGTACGCTCGCCACAGATACGCAGTATTTT. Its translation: CASSSVTSGTLATDTQYF.

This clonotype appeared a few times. The DNA of the CDR3 is TGTGCCAGCAGCTTGGCCTGGGGACAGCCCCAGCATTTT. This codes for CASSLAWGQPQHF. The chain employs TRBV5-5 and TRBJ1-5; D unclear. The CDR3 consists of 13 residues. CDR1 and CDR2 (germline): SGHKS, YYEKEE (reference sequence). V lost 0 bases and J 7 bases, leaving 8 bases between the germline ends.

CDR3 amino acids: CAWSLPPGQGYGYTF. The CDR3 coding sequence is TGTGCCTGGAGTCTACCTCCGGGACAGGGCTATGGCTACACCTTC. The rearrangement joins TRBV30 to TRBJ1-2, with TRBD1 matching over 9 bases. Germline trimming cut 2 bases from V and 4 bases from J; bases unmatched to any gene: 8. The CDR3 spans 15 residues. Germline CDR1 GTSNPN, CDR2 SVGIG (reference sequence). The full variable domain, in which reference TRBV30 and TRBJ1-2 provide the parts outside the CDR3, is SQTIHQWPATLVQPVGSPLSLECTVEGTSNPNLYWYRQAAGRGLQLLFYSVGIGQISSEVPQNLSASRPQDRQFILSSKKLLLSDSGFYLCAWSLPPGQGYGYTFGSGTRLTVV.

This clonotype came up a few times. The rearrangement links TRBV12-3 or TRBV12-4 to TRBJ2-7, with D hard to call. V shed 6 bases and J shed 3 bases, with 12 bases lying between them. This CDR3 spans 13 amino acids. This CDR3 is CASSLGPIYEQYF. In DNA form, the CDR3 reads TGTGCCAGCAGCCTAGGTCCTATCTACGAGCAGTACTTC.

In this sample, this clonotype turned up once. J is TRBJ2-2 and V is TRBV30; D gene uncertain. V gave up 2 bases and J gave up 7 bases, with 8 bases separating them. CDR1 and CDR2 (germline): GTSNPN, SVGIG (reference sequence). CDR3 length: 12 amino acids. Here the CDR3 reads CAWSLWGGELFF. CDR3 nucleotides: TGTGCCTGGAGTCTGTGGGGCGGGGAGCTGTTTTTT.

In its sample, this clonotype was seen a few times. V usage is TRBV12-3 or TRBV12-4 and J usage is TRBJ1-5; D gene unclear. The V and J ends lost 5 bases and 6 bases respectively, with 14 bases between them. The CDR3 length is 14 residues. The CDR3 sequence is CASSENYEGQPQHF. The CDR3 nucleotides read TGTGCCAGCAGTGAGAATTACGAGGGTCAGCCCCAGCATTTT.

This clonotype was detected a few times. CDR3 sequence (DNA): TGTGCCAGCAGCAGCAAGGGACGGGACCAAGAGACCCAGTACTTC. Translating gives CASSSKGRDQETQYF. The chain combines TRBV7-9 with TRBJ2-5; D is possibly TRBD1 or TRBD2 (5 bases each). The CDR3 totals 15 residues. The germline CDR1 and CDR2 sequences are SEHNR and FQNEAQ (reference sequence). V gave up 5 bases and J gave up 0 bases, with 13 bases separating them.

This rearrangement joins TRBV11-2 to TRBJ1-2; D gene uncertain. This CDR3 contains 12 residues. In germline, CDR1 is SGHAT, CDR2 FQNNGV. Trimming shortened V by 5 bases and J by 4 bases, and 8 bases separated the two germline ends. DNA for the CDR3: TGTGCCAGCAGCGGGCGTCTCTATGGCTACACCTTC. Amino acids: CASSGRLYGYTF.

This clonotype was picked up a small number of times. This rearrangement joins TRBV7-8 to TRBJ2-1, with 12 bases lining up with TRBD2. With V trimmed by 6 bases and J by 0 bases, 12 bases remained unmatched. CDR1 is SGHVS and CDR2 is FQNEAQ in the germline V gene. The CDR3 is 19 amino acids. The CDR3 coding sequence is TGTGCCAGCAGACCAGGACTAGCGGGGTCCCCTACCTCCTACAATGAGCAGTTCTTC. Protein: CASRPGLAGSPTSYNEQFF.

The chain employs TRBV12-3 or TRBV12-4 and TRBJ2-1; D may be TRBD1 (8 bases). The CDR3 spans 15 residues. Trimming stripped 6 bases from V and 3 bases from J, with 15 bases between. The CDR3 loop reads CASRLTGGDYNEQFF. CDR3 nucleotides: TGTGCCAGCAGGTTAACAGGGGGGGACTACAATGAGCAGTTCTTC.

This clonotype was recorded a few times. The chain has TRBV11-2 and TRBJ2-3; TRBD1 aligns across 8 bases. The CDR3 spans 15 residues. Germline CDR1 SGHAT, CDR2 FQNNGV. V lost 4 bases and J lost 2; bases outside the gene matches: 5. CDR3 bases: TGTGCCAGCAGCTCTCGGACAGGGACCACAGATACGCAGTATTTT. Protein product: CASSSRTGTTDTQYF.

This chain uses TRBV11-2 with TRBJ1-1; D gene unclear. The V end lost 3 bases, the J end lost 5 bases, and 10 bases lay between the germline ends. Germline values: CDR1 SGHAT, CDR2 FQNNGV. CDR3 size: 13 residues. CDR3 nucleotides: TGTGCCAGCAGCTTGACGGATGTGACTGAAGCTTTCTTT. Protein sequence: CASSLTDVTEAFF.

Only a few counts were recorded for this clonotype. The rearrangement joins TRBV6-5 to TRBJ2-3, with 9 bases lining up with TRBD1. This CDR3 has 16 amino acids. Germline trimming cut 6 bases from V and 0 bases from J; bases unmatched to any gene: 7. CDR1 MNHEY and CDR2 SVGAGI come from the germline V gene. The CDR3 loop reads CASRPLGTGSTDTQYF. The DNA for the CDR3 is TGTGCCAGCAGACCCCTCGGGACAGGGAGCACAGATACGCAGTATTTT.

CDR3 sequence reads: CASRRDPGTGELFF. The DNA of the CDR3 is TGTGCCAGCAGACGCGATCCGGGGACCGGGGAGCTGTTTTTT. The rearrangement joins TRBV6-2 or TRBV6-3 to TRBJ2-2, with a weak D call TRBD2 (5 bases). Germline V gives CDR1 MNHEY, CDR2 SVGEGT. Trimming cost V 6 bases and J 5 bases, with 13 bases left between them. This CDR3 comprises 14 residues.

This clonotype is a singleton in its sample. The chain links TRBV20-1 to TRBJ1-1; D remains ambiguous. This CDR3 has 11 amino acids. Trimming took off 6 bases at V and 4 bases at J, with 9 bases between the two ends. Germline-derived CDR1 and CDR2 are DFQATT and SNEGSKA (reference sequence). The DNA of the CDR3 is TGCAGTGCACATCGTGGCACTGAAGCTTTCTTT. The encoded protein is CSAHRGTEAFF.

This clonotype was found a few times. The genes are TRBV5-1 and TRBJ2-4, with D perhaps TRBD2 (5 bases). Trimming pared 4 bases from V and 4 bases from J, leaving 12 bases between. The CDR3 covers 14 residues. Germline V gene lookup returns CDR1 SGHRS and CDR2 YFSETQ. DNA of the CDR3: TGCGCCAGCAGCCCCGATCGGGAAAAAAACATTCAGTACTTC. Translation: CASSPDREKNIQYF.

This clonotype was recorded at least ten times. The CDR3 bases are TGCAGCGCGGTCCCCGGGGTCACAGATACGCAGTATTTT. Translated: CSAVPGVTDTQYF. The V call is TRBV29-1, the J call TRBJ2-3; D might be TRBD2 (5 bases). CDR1 and CDR2 (germline): SQVTM, ANQGSEA. V lost 7 bases to trimming and J lost 2 bases, with 13 bases between them. The CDR3 spans 13 residues.

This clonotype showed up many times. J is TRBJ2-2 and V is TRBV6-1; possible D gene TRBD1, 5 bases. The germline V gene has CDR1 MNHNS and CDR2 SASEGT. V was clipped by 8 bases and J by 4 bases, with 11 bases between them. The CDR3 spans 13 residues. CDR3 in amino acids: CASGAGITGELFF. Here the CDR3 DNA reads TGTGCCAGCGGTGCAGGGATCACCGGGGAGCTGTTTTTT.

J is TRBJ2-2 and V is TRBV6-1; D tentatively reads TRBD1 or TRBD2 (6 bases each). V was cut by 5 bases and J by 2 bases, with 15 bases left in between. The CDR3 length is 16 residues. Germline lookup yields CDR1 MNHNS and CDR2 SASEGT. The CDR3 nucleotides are TGTGCCAGCAGTCTATGGGGGGCGATCAACACCGGGGAGCTGTTTTTT. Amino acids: CASSLWGAINTGELFF.

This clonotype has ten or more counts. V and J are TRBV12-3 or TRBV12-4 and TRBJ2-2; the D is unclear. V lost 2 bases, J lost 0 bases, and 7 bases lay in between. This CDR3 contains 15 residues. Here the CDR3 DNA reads TGTGCCAGCAGTTTATACGGGTCGAACACCGGGGAGCTGTTTTTT. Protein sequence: CASSLYGSNTGELFF.

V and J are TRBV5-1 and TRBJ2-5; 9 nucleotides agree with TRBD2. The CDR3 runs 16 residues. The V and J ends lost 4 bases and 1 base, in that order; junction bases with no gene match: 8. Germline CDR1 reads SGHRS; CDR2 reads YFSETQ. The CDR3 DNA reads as TGCGCCAGCAGCGTGGGGACTAGCCTTTCCCAAGAGACCCAGTACTTC. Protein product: CASSVGTSLSQETQYF.

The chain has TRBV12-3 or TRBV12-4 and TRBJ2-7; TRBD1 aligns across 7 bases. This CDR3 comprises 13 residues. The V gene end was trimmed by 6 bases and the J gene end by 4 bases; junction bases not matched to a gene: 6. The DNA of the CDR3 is TGTGCCAGCAGACCGGACAGGATTTACGAGCAGTACTTC. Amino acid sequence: CASRPDRIYEQYF.

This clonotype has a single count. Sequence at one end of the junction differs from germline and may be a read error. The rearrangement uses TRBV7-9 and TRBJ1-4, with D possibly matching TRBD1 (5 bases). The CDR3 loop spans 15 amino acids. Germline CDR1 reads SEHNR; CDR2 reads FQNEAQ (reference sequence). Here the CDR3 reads CASRLVGATNEKLFF. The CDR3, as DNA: TGTGCCAGCAGATTAGTGGGGGCAACTAATGAAAAACTGTTTTTT.

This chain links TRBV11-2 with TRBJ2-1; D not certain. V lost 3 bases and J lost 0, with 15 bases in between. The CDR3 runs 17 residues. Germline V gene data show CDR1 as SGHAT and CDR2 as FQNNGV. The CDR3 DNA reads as TGTGCCAGCAGCTTCGGAGCTGGGCCAAGCTCCTACAATGAGCAGTTCTTC. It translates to CASSFGAGPSSYNEQFF.

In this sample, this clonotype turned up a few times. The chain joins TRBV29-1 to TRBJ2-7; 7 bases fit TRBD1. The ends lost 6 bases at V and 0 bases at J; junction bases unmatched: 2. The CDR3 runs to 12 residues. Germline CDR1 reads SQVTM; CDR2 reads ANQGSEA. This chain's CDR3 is CSVGQNSYEQYF. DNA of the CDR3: TGCAGCGTGGGACAGAACTCCTACGAGCAGTACTTC.

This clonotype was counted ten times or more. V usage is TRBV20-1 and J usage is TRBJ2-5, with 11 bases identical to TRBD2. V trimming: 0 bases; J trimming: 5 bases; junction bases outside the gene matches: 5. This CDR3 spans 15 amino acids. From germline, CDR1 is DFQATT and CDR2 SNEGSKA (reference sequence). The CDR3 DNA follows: TGCAGTGCTAGAGATCTGGGGACTAGCGGTGAGACCCAGTACTTC. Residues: CSARDLGTSGETQYF.

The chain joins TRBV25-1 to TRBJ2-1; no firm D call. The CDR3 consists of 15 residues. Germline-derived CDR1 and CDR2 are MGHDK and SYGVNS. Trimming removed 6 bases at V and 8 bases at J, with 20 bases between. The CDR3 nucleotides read TGTGCCAGCAGGTATGGTGGCCACTCTTCCCATGAGCAGTTCTTC. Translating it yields CASRYGGHSSHEQFF.

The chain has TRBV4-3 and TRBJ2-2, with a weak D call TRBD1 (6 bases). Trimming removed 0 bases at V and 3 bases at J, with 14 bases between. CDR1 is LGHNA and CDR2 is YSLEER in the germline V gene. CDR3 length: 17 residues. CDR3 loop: CASSQDLPDSYTGELFF. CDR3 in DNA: TGCGCCAGCAGCCAAGATCTTCCGGACAGTTACACCGGGGAGCTGTTTTTT.

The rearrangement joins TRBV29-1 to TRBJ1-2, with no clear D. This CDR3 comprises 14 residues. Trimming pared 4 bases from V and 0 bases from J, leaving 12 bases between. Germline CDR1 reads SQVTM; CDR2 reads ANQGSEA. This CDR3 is CSVVGQETNYGYTF. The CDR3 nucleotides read TGCAGCGTTGTTGGGCAGGAGACTAACTATGGCTACACCTTC.

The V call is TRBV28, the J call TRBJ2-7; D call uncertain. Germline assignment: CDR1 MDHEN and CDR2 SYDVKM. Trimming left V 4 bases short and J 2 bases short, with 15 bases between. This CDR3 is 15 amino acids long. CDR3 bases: TGTGCCAGCAGTTCTCCCCTCCGAGATACCTACGAGCAGTACTTC. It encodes CASSSPLRDTYEQYF.